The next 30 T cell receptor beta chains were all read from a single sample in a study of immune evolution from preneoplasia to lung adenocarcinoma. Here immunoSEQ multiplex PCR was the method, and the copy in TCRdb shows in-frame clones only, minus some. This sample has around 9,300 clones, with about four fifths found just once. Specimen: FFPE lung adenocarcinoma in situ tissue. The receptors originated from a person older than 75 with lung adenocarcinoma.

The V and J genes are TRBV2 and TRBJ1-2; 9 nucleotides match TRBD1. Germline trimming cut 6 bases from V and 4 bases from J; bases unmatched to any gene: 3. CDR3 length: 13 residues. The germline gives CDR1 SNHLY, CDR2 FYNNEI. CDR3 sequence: CASRSGQGYGYTF. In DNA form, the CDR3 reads TGTGCCAGCAGATCGGGACAGGGCTATGGCTACACCTTC.

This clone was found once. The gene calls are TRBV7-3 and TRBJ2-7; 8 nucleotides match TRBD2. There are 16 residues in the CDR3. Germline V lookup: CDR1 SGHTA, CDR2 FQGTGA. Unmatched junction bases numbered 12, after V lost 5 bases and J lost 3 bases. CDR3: CASSTKGRGALYEQYF. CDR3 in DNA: TGTGCCAGCAGCACCAAAGGGCGGGGGGCCCTCTACGAGCAGTACTTC.

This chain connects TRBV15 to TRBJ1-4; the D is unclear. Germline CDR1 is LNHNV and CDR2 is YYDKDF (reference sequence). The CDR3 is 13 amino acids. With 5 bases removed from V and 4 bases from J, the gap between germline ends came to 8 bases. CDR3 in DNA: TGTGCCACCAGCGGGTCCTTTAATGAAAAACTGTTTTTT. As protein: CATSGSFNEKLFF.

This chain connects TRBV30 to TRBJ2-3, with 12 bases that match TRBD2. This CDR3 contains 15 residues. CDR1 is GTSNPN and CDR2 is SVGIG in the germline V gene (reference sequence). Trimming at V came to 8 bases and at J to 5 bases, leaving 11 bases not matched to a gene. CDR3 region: CAGWASGGDGDTQYF. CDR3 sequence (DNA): TGTGCCGGGTGGGCTAGCGGGGGGGATGGAGATACGCAGTATTTT.

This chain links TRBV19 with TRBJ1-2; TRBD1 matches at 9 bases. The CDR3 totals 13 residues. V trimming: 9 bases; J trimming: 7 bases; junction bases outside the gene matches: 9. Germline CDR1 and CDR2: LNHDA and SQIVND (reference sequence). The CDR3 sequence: CASQTGGRSGYTF. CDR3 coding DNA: TGTGCCAGCCAAACAGGGGGCAGGAGTGGCTACACCTTC. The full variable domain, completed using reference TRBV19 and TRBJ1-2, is DGGITQSPKYLFRKEGQNVTLSCEQNLNHDAMYWYRQDPGQGLRLIYYSQIVNDFQKGDIAEGYSVSREKKESFPLTVTSAQKNPTAFYLCASQTGGRSGYTFGSGTRLTVV.

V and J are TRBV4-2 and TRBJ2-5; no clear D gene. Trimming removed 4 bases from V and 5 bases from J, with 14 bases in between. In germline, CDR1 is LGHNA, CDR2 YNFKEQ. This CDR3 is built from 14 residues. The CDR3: CASSLEGRSETQYF. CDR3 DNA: TGTGCCAGCAGCCTGGAAGGGCGGAGCGAGACCCAGTACTTC.

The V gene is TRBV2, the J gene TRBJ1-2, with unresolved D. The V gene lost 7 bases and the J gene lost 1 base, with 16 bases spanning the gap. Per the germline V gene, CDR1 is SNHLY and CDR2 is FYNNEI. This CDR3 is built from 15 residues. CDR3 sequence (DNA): TGTGCCAGCACCCGAGGAGTGGGCAGTAACTATGGCTACACCTTC. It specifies CASTRGVGSNYGYTF.

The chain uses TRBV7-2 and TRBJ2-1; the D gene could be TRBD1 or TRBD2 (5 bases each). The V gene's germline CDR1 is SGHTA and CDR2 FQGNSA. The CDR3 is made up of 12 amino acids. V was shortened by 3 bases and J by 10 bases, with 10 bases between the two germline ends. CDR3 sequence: CASSFLEGEQFF. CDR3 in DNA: TGTGCCAGCAGCTTCCTTGAGGGGGAGCAGTTCTTC.

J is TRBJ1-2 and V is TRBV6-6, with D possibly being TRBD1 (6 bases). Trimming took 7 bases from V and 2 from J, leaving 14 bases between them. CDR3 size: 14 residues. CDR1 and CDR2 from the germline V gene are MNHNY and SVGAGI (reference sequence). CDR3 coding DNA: TGTGCCAGCATCCAGGACAGAGTAAACTATGGCTACACCTTC. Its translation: CASIQDRVNYGYTF.

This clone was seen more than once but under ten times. The CDR3 coding sequence is TGTGCCAGCAGTCCCAACTACGAGCAGTACTTC. Translating gives CASSPNYEQYF. J is TRBJ2-7 and V is TRBV25-1; no reliable D call. V lost 5 bases and J lost 3, with 5 bases in between. Germline V gives CDR1 MGHDK, CDR2 SYGVNS. The CDR3 length is 11 residues.

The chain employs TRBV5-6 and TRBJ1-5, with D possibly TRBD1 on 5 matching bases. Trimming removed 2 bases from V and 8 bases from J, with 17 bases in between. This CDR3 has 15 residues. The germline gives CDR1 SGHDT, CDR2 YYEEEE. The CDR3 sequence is CASSLRRRGIEPQHF. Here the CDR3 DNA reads TGTGCCAGCAGCTTACGGAGGCGGGGGATCGAGCCCCAGCATTTT. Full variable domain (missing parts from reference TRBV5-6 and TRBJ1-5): DAGVTQSPTHLIKTRGQQVTLRCSPKSGHDTVSWYQQALGQGPQFIFQYYEEEERQRGNFPDRFSGHQFPNYSSELNVNALLLGDSALYLCASSLRRRGIEPQHFGDGTRLSIL.

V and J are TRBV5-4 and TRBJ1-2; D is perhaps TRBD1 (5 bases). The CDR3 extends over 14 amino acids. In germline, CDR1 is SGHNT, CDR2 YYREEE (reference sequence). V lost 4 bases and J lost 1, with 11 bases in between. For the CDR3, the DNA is TGTGCCAGCAGCGGCGGGGCTTTTAACTATGGCTACACCTTC. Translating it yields CASSGGAFNYGYTF.

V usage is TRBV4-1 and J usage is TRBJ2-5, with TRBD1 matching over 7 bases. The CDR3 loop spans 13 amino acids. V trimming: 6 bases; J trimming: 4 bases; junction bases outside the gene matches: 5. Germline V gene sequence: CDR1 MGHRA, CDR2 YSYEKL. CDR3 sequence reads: CASRPTGVETQYF. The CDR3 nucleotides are TGCGCCAGCAGACCCACAGGGGTAGAGACCCAGTACTTC.

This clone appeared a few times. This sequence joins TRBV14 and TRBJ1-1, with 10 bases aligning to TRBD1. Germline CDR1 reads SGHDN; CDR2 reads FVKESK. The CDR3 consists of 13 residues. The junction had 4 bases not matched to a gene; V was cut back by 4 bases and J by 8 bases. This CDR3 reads CASSPRDRGEAFF. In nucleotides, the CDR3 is TGTGCCAGCAGCCCCCGGGACAGGGGAGAAGCTTTCTTT. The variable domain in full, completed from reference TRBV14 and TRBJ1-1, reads EAGVTQFPSHSVIEKGQTVTLRCDPISGHDNLYWYRRVMGKEIKFLLHFVKESKQDESGMPNNRFLAERTGGTYSTLKVQPAELEDSGVYFCASSPRDRGEAFFGQGTRLTVV.

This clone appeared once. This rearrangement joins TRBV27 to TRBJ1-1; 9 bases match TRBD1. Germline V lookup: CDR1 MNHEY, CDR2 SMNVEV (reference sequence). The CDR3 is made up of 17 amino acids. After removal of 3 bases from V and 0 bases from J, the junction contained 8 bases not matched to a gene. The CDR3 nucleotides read TGTGCCAGCAGTTTTAGGGGACAGGGTGTTATGAACACTGAAGCTTTCTTT. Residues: CASSFRGQGVMNTEAFF.

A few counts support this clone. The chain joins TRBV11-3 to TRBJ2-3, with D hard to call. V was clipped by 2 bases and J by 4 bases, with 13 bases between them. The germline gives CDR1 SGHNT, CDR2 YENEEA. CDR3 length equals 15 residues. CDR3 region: CASSLMASSSDTQYF. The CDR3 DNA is TGTGCCAGCAGCTTAATGGCTTCTAGTTCAGATACGCAGTATTTT.

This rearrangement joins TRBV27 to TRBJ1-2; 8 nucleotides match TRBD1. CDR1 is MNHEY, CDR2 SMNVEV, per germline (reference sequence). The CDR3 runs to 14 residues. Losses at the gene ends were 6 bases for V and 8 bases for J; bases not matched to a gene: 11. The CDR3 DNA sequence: TGTGCCAGCAGCCCGACCGGGACAGGAGAGGGCTACACCTTC. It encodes CASSPTGTGEGYTF.

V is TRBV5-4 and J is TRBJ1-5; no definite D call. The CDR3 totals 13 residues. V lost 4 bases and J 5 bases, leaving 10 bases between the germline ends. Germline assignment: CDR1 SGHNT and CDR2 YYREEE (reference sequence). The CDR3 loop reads CASSAGRDQPQHF. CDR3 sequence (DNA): TGTGCCAGCAGCGCCGGAAGGGATCAGCCCCAGCATTTT. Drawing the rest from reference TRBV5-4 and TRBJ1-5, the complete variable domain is ETGVTQSPTHLIKTRGQQVTLRCSSQSGHNTVSWYQQALGQGPQFIFQYYREEENGRGNFPPRFSGLQFPNYSSELNVNALELDDSALYLCASSAGRDQPQHFGDGTRLSIL.

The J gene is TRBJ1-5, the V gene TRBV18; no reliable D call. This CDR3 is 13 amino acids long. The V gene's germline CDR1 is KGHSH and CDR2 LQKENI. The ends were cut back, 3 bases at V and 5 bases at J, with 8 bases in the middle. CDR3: CASSPGKDQPQHF. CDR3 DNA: TGTGCCAGCTCACCCGGTAAGGATCAGCCCCAGCATTTT. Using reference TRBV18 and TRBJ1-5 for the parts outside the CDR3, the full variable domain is NAGVMQNPRHLVRRRGQEARLRCSPMKGHSHVYWYRQLPEEGLKFMVYLQKENIIDESGMPKERFSAEFPKEGPSILRIQQVVRGDSAAYFCASSPGKDQPQHFGDGTRLSIL.

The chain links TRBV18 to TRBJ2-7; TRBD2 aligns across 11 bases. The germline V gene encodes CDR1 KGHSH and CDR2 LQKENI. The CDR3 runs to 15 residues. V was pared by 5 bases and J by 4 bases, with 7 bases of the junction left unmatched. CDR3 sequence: CASSFPTSGVYEQYF. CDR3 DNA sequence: TGTGCCAGCTCATTTCCGACTAGCGGGGTTTACGAGCAGTACTTC. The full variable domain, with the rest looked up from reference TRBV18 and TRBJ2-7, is NAGVMQNPRHLVRRRGQEARLRCSPMKGHSHVYWYRQLPEEGLKFMVYLQKENIIDESGMPKERFSAEFPKEGPSILRIQQVVRGDSAAYFCASSFPTSGVYEQYFGPGTRLTVT.

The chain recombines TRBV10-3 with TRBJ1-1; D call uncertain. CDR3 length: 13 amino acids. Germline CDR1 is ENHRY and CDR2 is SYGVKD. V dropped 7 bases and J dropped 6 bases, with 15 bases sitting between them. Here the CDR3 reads CAIKDSQVSEAFF. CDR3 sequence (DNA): TGTGCCATCAAGGACTCACAAGTCTCTGAAGCTTTCTTT.

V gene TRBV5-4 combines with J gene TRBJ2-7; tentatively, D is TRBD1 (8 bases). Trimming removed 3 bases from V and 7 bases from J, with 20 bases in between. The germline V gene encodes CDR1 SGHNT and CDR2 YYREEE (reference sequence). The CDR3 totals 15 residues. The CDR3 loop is CASSYGQGGYREQYF. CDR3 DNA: TGTGCCAGCAGCTACGGACAGGGAGGGTATCGTGAGCAGTACTTC.

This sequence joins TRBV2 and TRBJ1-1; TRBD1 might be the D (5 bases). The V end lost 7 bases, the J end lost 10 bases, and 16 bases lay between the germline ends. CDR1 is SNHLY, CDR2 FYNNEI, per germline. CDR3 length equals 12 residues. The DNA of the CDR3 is TGTGCCAGCACTGTTGGGGGTACGAGAGCTTTCTTT. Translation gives CASTVGGTRAFF. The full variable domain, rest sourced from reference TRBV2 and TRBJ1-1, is EPEVTQTPSHQVTQMGQEVILRCVPISNHLYFYWYRQILGQKVEFLVSFYNNEISEKSEIFDDQFSVERPDGSNFTLKIRSTKLEDSAMYFCASTVGGTRAFFGQGTRLTVV.

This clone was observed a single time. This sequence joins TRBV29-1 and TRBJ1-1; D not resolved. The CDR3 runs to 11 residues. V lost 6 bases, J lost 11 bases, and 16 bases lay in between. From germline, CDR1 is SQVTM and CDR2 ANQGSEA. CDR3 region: CSVSFGLEAFF. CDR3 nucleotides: TGCAGCGTCTCATTCGGGTTAGAGGCTTTCTTT.

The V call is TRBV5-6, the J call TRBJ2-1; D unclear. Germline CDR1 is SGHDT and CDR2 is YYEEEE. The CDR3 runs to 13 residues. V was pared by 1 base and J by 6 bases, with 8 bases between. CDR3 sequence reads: CASSLRPSNEQFF. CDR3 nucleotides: TGTGCCAGCAGCTTGCGACCCTCCAATGAGCAGTTCTTC.

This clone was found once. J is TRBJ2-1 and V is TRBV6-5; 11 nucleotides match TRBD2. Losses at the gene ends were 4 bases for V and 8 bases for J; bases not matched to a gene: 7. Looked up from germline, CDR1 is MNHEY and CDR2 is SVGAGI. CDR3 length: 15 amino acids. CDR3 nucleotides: TGTGCCAGCAGTTCCGGACTAGCGGGCGTCCATGAGCAGTTCTTC. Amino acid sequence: CASSSGLAGVHEQFF.

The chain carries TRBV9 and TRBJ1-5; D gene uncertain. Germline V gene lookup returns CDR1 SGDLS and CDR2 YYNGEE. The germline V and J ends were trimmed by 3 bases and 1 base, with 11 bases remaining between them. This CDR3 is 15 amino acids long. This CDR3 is CASSAAPLSNQPQHF. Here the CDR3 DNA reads TGTGCCAGCAGCGCGGCACCCTTAAGCAATCAGCCCCAGCATTTT.

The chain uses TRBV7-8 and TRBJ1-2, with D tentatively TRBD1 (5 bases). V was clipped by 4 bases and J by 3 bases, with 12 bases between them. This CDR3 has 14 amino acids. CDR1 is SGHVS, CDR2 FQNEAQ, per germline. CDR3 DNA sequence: TGTGCCAGCAGCTCCGCCGGGGGGTACTATGGCTACACCTTC. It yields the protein CASSSAGGYYGYTF. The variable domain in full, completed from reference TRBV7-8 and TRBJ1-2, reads GAGVSQSPRYKVAKRGQDVALRCDPISGHVSLFWYQQALGQGPEFLTYFQNEAQLDKSGLPSDRFFAERPEGSVSTLKIQRTQQEDSAVYLCASSSAGGYYGYTFGSGTRLTVV.

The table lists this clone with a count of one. In nucleotides, the CDR3 is TGTGCCAGCAGCCAAGGCAGGGGCGAGCAGTACTTC. It is translated as CASSQGRGEQYF. This chain joins TRBV5-4 and TRBJ2-7; weak D call: TRBD1 (6 bases). The CDR3 contains 12 residues. Per germline, CDR1 SGHNT and CDR2 YYREEE (reference sequence). V gave up 4 bases and J gave up 6 bases, with 11 bases separating them.

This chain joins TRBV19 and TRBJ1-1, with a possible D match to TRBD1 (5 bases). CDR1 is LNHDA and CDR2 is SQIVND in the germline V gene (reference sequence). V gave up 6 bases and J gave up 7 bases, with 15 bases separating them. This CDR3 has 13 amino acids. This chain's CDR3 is CASSREGSGEAFF. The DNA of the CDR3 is TGTGCCAGTAGCCGTGAGGGGTCCGGTGAAGCTTTCTTT. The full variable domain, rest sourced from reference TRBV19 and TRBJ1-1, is DGGITQSPKYLFRKEGQNVTLSCEQNLNHDAMYWYRQDPGQGLRLIYYSQIVNDFQKGDIAEGYSVSREKKESFPLTVTSAQKNPTAFYLCASSREGSGEAFFGQGTRLTVV.